The 22 T cell receptor beta chains below come from one sample, sequenced in a study of control samples from healthy donors and cancer patients. This table comes from immunoSEQ multiplex PCR, and its TCRdb copy is limited to in-frame clones, with some not included. The sample has tens of thousands of clones; approximately 90% are singletons. The source material was PBMCs. Every receptor here comes from a woman aged 35 to 49 with head and neck cancer.

V gene TRBV19 combines with J gene TRBJ2-1, with 7 bases lining up with TRBD2. CDR1 and CDR2 from the germline V gene are LNHDA and SQIVND (reference sequence). Trimming at V came to 6 bases and at J to 6 bases, leaving 11 bases not matched to a gene. The CDR3 consists of 15 residues. CDR3 sequence reads: CASRGRSGVRNEQFF. CDR3 DNA: TGTGCCAGTAGGGGACGAAGCGGGGTCCGCAATGAGCAGTTCTTC.

This chain joins TRBV6-1 and TRBJ1-1; D remains ambiguous. Trimming took off 3 bases at V and 5 bases at J, with 7 bases between the two ends. CDR3 length: 12 amino acids. In germline, CDR1 is MNHNS, CDR2 SASEGT. The CDR3 spells CASSDGLTEAFF. CDR3 DNA sequence: TGTGCCAGCAGTGACGGTCTGACTGAAGCTTTCTTT.

The chain employs TRBV10-3 and TRBJ2-5; TRBD2 matches 15 bases. The CDR3 has 17 residues. Germline lookup yields CDR1 ENHRY and CDR2 SYGVKD. Unmatched junction bases numbered 6, after V lost 4 bases and J lost 3 bases. The CDR3 DNA reads TGTGCCATCAGTGGCCCCGGACTAGCGGGGGGGGAAGAGACCCAGTACTTC. Encoded protein: CAISGPGLAGGEETQYF.

This clone was recorded only once. The V and J genes are TRBV19 and TRBJ2-3; weak D call: TRBD2 (6 bases). The CDR3 consists of 11 residues. The V end lost 9 bases, the J end lost 6 bases, and 10 bases lay between the germline ends. The germline gives CDR1 LNHDA, CDR2 SQIVND (reference sequence). CDR3 residues: CASQGLDTQYF. CDR3 sequence (DNA): TGTGCCAGCCAGGGACTGGATACGCAGTATTTT.

This clone was recorded once. The rearrangement links TRBV28 to TRBJ1-2, with D unclear. The CDR3 covers 16 residues. V lost 5 bases and J 4 bases, leaving 20 bases between the germline ends. Per the germline V gene, CDR1 is MDHEN and CDR2 is SYDVKM. This CDR3 reads CASSPPTLDGTYGYTF. The DNA for the CDR3 is TGTGCCAGCAGTCCTCCGACCCTTGACGGTACCTATGGCTACACCTTC.

This clone has only one observation. V is TRBV12-3 or TRBV12-4 and J is TRBJ2-7; D remains unclear. V was cut by 5 bases and J by 0 bases, with 8 bases left in between. The CDR3 is 13 residues long. The CDR3 DNA sequence: TGTGCCAGCAGTATTAGAGTCTCCTACGAGCAGTACTTC. Encoded protein: CASSIRVSYEQYF.

This chain joins TRBV10-2 and TRBJ1-1; no definite D call. The CDR3 length is 14 residues. V was trimmed by 2 bases and J by 4 bases, leaving 11 bases between them. Germline loops: CDR1 WSHSY, CDR2 SAAADI. In nucleotides, the CDR3 is TGCGCCAGCAGTGAGATACCGCAACTCACTGAAGCTTTCTTT. It translates to CASSEIPQLTEAFF.

J is TRBJ1-3 and V is TRBV3-1 (or the pseudogene TRBV3-2); D is unclear. V gave up 0 bases and J gave up 4 bases, with 16 bases separating them. This CDR3 is 17 amino acids long. Germline CDR1 reads LGHDT; CDR2 reads YNNKEL (reference sequence). CDR3 residues: CASSQDLDPYGGNTIYF. The CDR3 DNA follows: TGTGCCAGCAGCCAAGATTTGGACCCCTATGGGGGAAACACCATATATTTT.

The V and J genes are TRBV6-5 and TRBJ2-2; D might be TRBD1 (6 bases). Germline CDR1 MNHEY, CDR2 SVGAGI. V lost 6 bases and J 6 bases, leaving 8 bases between the germline ends. The length of the CDR3 is 12 residues. The CDR3 reads CASRQGPGELFF. CDR3 sequence (DNA): TGTGCCAGCAGACAGGGCCCCGGGGAGCTGTTTTTT.

The chain recombines TRBV4-1 with TRBJ2-7; D is possibly TRBD2 (5 bases). CDR1 is MGHRA and CDR2 is YSYEKL in the germline V gene. Between the trimmed V and J ends, which lost 1 base and 4 bases, there was a span of 14 bases. The CDR3 contains 15 residues. The DNA for the CDR3 is TGCGCCAGCAGCCAAGGGATTAGCGTCCCATACGAGCAGTACTTC. Its protein product is CASSQGISVPYEQYF.

V is TRBV7-9 and J is TRBJ2-3, with 11 bases fitting TRBD2. Germline V CDR1 and CDR2: SEHNR, FQNEAQ (reference sequence). The CDR3 has 16 residues. The V gene end was trimmed by 4 bases and the J gene end by 4 bases; junction bases not matched to a gene: 7. As DNA, the CDR3 is TGTGCCAGCAGCTGGAATAGCGGGAGGGCCCCAGATACGCAGTATTTT. It is translated as CASSWNSGRAPDTQYF.

This rearrangement joins TRBV2 to TRBJ1-1; no definite D call. CDR3 length: 14 residues. Germline CDR1 reads SNHLY; CDR2 reads FYNNEI. The ends were cut back, 10 bases at V and 0 bases at J, with 15 bases in the middle. The CDR3 protein is CANALRTMNTEAFF. The CDR3 DNA follows: TGTGCCAACGCCCTACGAACGATGAACACTGAAGCTTTCTTT.

The rearrangement uses TRBV4-1 and TRBJ1-4; D remains unclear. V lost 0 bases and J 5 bases, leaving 7 bases between the germline ends. The CDR3 length is 14 residues. Per the germline V gene, CDR1 is MGHRA and CDR2 is YSYEKL. In DNA, the CDR3 is TGCGCCAGCAGCCAAGATTCGCCAAATGAAAAACTGTTTTTT. Translated: CASSQDSPNEKLFF.

V gene TRBV10-1 combines with J gene TRBJ2-1; 7 nucleotides agree with TRBD2. The V gene end was trimmed by 2 bases and the J gene end by 8 bases; junction bases not matched to a gene: 9. CDR1 is WNHNN and CDR2 is SYGVQD in the germline V gene (reference sequence). This CDR3 has 15 amino acids. CDR3 loop: CASSEIGAGDHEQFF. The DNA for the CDR3 is TGCGCCAGCAGTGAGATCGGTGCGGGGGACCATGAGCAGTTCTTC.

The gene calls are TRBV7-8 and TRBJ1-2; the match to TRBD1 covers 12 bases. Per germline, CDR1 SGHVS and CDR2 FQNEAQ. V trimming: 4 bases; J trimming: 8 bases; junction bases outside the gene matches: 5. This CDR3 contains 14 residues. The CDR3 DNA reads as TGTGCCAGCAGCTCGGGACAGGGGGCGGTGGGCTACACCTTC. Translated: CASSSGQGAVGYTF.

In DNA form, the CDR3 reads TGTGCCAGCAGCTTATCCCCCGGGACAGGGACAGATACGCAGTATTTT. This codes for CASSLSPGTGTDTQYF. The chain employs TRBV11-2 and TRBJ2-3, with 9 bases aligning to TRBD1. J gave up 3 bases and V 2 bases, and 6 bases lay outside the gene matches. Germline CDR1 is SGHAT and CDR2 is FQNNGV. CDR3 length: 16 residues.

V gene TRBV10-2 combines with J gene TRBJ2-2, with 10 bases fitting TRBD2. The CDR3 spans 17 residues. Germline V gene lookup returns CDR1 WSHSY and CDR2 SAAADI. V lost 2 bases to trimming and J lost 0 bases; unmatched junction nucleotides: 3. The CDR3 bases are TGCGCCAGCAGTGAGGGGCTAGCGGGGGCGAACACCGGGGAGCTGTTTTTT. Protein: CASSEGLAGANTGELFF.

V and J are TRBV19 and TRBJ1-1; perhaps TRBD1 as D (6 bases). The CDR3 length is 15 residues. The V gene lost 7 bases and the J gene lost 1 base, with 16 bases spanning the gap. Germline V lookup: CDR1 LNHDA, CDR2 SQIVND (reference sequence). The CDR3 nucleotides are TGTGCCAGTATCATGAATGGGGGCTCGAACACTGAAGCTTTCTTT. Translation: CASIMNGGSNTEAFF.

The gene calls are TRBV3-1 (or the pseudogene TRBV3-2) and TRBJ2-2; D is uncertain. CDR1 is LGHDT, CDR2 YNNKEL, per germline (reference sequence). The CDR3 length is 14 residues. Between the trimmed V and J ends, which lost 4 bases and 5 bases, there was a span of 11 bases. For the CDR3, the DNA is TGTGCCAGCAGCCCGCTGGCGGCAACCGGGGAGCTGTTTTTT. Translating it yields CASSPLAATGELFF.

The chain recombines TRBV7-8 with TRBJ1-3; no definite D call. The CDR3 sequence is 13 residues long. Trimming cost V 4 bases and J 3 bases, with 7 bases left between them. CDR1 SGHVS and CDR2 FQNEAQ come from the germline V gene. The CDR3 bases are TGTGCCAGCAGCTATTTCTTTGGAAACACCATATATTTT. Translating it yields CASSYFFGNTIYF.

The V gene is TRBV7-9, the J gene TRBJ1-4; TRBD1 aligns across 12 bases. Germline V gives CDR1 SEHNR, CDR2 FQNEAQ (reference sequence). The CDR3 is 17 residues long. V lost 5 bases, J lost 7 bases, and 11 bases stayed unmatched. The CDR3 protein is CASSHGGQGARSEKLFF. The CDR3 DNA follows: TGTGCCAGCAGCCATGGGGGACAGGGGGCTCGGAGTGAAAAACTGTTTTTT.

The chain combines TRBV7-6 with TRBJ1-4; 9 nucleotides align to TRBD1. Unmatched junction bases numbered 8, after V lost 5 bases and J lost 4 bases. The CDR3 totals 16 residues. Germline-derived CDR1 and CDR2 are SGHVS and FNYEAQ. CDR3: CASSPQATGGNEKLFF. In nucleotides, the CDR3 is TGTGCCAGCAGCCCACAAGCGACAGGGGGTAATGAAAAACTGTTTTTT.